This paragraph covers one T cell receptor beta chain sequence. This sample was included in a study of blood T cell repertoires in COVID-19. For the study at large: Acute and convalescent COVID-19 specimens originated in the United States, Italy and Spain. Sample material is recorded as cDNA or gDNA derived from T cells, B-cell-depleted T cells, or PBMCs.

In germline, CDR1 is KGHSH, CDR2 LQKENI. The CDR3 covers 15 residues. J was trimmed by 5 bases and V by 2 bases; bases with no gene match: 8. Authors' processing steps: By means of reference gene primer amplification, nucleated cell counts were estimated. Profiled with immunoSEQ multiplex PCR; TCRdb holds only in-frame clones, not every one. Clonal size and the V and J genes are those of that table, whereas D and trimming came from the DNA. Counted here are roughly 73,000 clones, more than 75% occurring once; the ten biggest clones make up approximately 1.5%. Sequencing was done on a sample of peripheral blood. This chain uses TRBV18 with TRBJ2-5, with TRBD1 matching 7 bases. The sequence was collected from a man aged 50 to 59 with acute or convalescent COVID-19. This CDR3 reads CASSPYEGQQETQYF. CDR3 nucleotide sequence: TGTGCCAGCTCACCATACGAGGGACAGCAGGAGACCCAGTACTTC.